The rows below give T cell receptor beta chains drawn from one sample of a study of identical twins. TCRdb independently ran MiXCR on the 5' RACE reads; one entry per CDR3 protein. The table records about 430,000 distinct CDR3 sequences, around 18% of them present only once. Sequencing was performed on naive T cells sorted from blood. These receptors were taken from a man aged 45-60 years in good health. Both conserved end residues are part of each CDR3. The D gene is left open where the match is weak. Rows give clone size only sometimes, using once, few, many, or a class for an expanded clone.

.,.,12,TRBV6-1,TRBJ2-5,TGTGCCAGCACGGTGCGGCAAGAGACCCAGTACTTC,CASTVRQETQYF
TRBD1,.,16,TRBV6-2/TRBV6-3,TRBJ1-2,TGTGCCAGCAGTTATACCGGGACAGAATTACTTTATGGCTACACCTTC,CASSYTGTELLYGYTF
TRBD1,few,17,TRBV7-2,TRBJ1-4,TGTGCCAGCAGCTTAGGATCCTACAGGGGAAGAGATGAAAAACTGTTTTTT,CASSLGSYRGRDEKLFF
TRBD2,.,15,TRBV18,TRBJ2-1,TGTGCCAGCTCACCGCCGGGAGGACTTTACAATGAGCAGTTCTTC,CASSPPGGLYNEQFF
TRBD2,.,15,TRBV12-3/TRBV12-4,TRBJ2-7,TGTGCCAGCAGTCCTACTAGCGGGAGGGTTCACGAGCAGTACTTC,CASSPTSGRVHEQYF
TRBD2,many,14,TRBV20-1,TRBJ2-7,TGCAGTGCTTCCCCCGGGACTAACTCCTACGAGCAGTACTTC,CSASPGTNSYEQYF
TRBD2,many,16,TRBV20-1,TRBJ2-2,TGCAGTGCTAGAAGTCAAGCGGGGTTGGGGACCGGGGAGCTGTTTTTT,CSARSQAGLGTGELFF
TRBD1,.,15,TRBV3-1,TRBJ2-7,TGTGCCAGCAGCCCGACGACAGGGAATAGGTACGAGCAGTACTTC,CASSPTTGNRYEQYF
TRBD1,many,17,TRBV7-8,TRBJ1-1,TGTGCCAGCAGGTTACGCTTGCAATTGACAGGGGACACTGAAGCTTTCTTT,CASRLRLQLTGDTEAFF
.,few,15,TRBV6-5,TRBJ2-7,TGTGCCAGCAGTTCCCCTTTCGCGGGATCCTACGAGCAGTACTTC,CASSSPFAGSYEQYF